The 11 T cell receptor beta chains reported below all come from one sample, sequenced in a study of T cell changes during pregnancy in multiple sclerosis. Some clones are missing from TCRdb's copy, which holds only in-frame ones; the method was immunoSEQ multiplex PCR. The sample consists of 55,000 to 75,000 clones, 92% of them appearing once. Source: peripheral blood, taken after pregnancy. The source of these receptors is a female donor with multiple sclerosis, enrolled in a pregnancy study.

The chain joins TRBV7-3 to TRBJ2-7; TRBD1 aligns across 9 bases. The CDR3 is 15 amino acids. Germline CDR1 and CDR2: SGHTA and FQGTGA. After removal of 1 base from V and 2 bases from J, the junction contained 3 bases not matched to a gene. The DNA for the CDR3 is TGTGCCAGCAGCTTAAAAGGACAGGGGACCTACGAGCAGTACTTC. This gives the protein CASSLKGQGTYEQYF. Variable domain in full (rest from reference TRBV7-3 and TRBJ2-7): GAGVSQTPSNKVTEKGKYVELRCDPISGHTALYWYRQSLGQGPEFLIYFQGTGAADDSGLPNDRFFAVRPEGSVSTLKIQRTERGDSAVYLCASSLKGQGTYEQYFGPGTRLTVT.

This clone has just one count. The gene calls are TRBV21-1 and TRBJ1-1; the table's D call TRBD1 went unverified against the DNA. TRBV21-1 is shown as a pseudogene. The CDR3 spans 17 residues. CDR3 sequence reads: CASSKRTGGPVNTEAFF. The DNA of the CDR3 is TGTGCCAGCAGCAAAAGAACAGGGGGACCGGTGAACACTGAAGCTTTCTTT.

This chain links TRBV28 with TRBJ1-5, with 9 bases lining up with TRBD1. The CDR3 has 16 amino acids. V lost 7 bases to trimming and J lost 0 bases; unmatched junction nucleotides: 7. Germline V gene sequence: CDR1 MDHEN, CDR2 SYDVKM. CDR3 coding DNA: TGTGCCAGCAATCCGGACAGGGGCGATAGCAATCAGCCCCAGCATTTT. Translated, it gives CASNPDRGDSNQPQHF.

This chain uses TRBV27 with TRBJ2-7; 8 bases fit TRBD2. CDR1 MNHEY and CDR2 SMNVEV come from the germline V gene (reference sequence). V shed 5 bases and J 4 bases; nucleotides not matched to a gene: 13. This CDR3 is 16 amino acids long. CDR3 DNA: TGTGCCAGCAGTCCCTCGGGGGGGGCATGGGTGTACGAGCAGTACTTC. This gives the protein CASSPSGGAWVYEQYF.

This chain uses TRBV11-2 with TRBJ2-2; 7 bases line up with TRBD1. Germline CDR1 reads SGHAT; CDR2 reads FQNNGV. The trim removed 6 bases at V and 1 base at J, leaving 5 bases unmatched. This CDR3 has 15 residues. CDR3 coding DNA: TGTGCCAGCAGGGTTGGGACAGAGAACACCGGGGAGCTGTTTTTT. Encoded protein: CASRVGTENTGELFF.

This sequence joins TRBV6-5 and TRBJ2-2; 12 positions match TRBD2. The CDR3 contains 15 residues. V lost 6 bases and J lost 7; bases outside the gene matches: 6. CDR1 is MNHEY and CDR2 is SVGAGI in the germline V gene. The CDR3 region is CASSRLAGEGGELFF. CDR3 DNA sequence: TGTGCCAGCAGCAGACTAGCGGGAGAGGGCGGGGAGCTGTTTTTT.

This chain's CDR3 is CASSEEFSGELFF. Written as DNA, the CDR3 is TGTGCCAGCAGTGAGGAGTTTTCCGGGGAGCTGTTTTTT. This chain uses TRBV6-1 with TRBJ2-2; D call uncertain. This CDR3 comprises 13 residues. Germline V gives CDR1 MNHNS, CDR2 SASEGT. V dropped 3 bases and J dropped 6 bases, with 8 bases sitting between them.

The chain couples TRBV7-9 to TRBJ1-4; D gene ambiguous. The germline V and J ends were trimmed by 5 bases and 8 bases, with 21 bases remaining between them. This CDR3 is built from 16 residues. Germline V gene sequence: CDR1 SEHNR, CDR2 FQNEAQ (reference sequence). The CDR3 loop is CASSPIRTVLGEKLFF. The CDR3 DNA reads TGTGCCAGCAGCCCTATTCGGACTGTGCTTGGGGAAAAACTGTTTTTT.

The rearrangement uses TRBV7-9 and TRBJ2-7; 8 bases are a match to TRBD2. CDR1 is SEHNR, CDR2 FQNEAQ, per germline (reference sequence). The junction had 9 bases not matched to a gene; V was cut back by 6 bases and J by 5 bases. This CDR3 has 14 residues. The CDR3 protein is CASSSSSLADEQYF. The CDR3 bases are TGTGCCAGCAGTTCCTCCTCACTAGCGGACGAGCAGTACTTC.

The CDR3 loop reads CASKQGLYEQYF. For the CDR3, the DNA is TGTGCCAGCAAACAGGGTTTGTACGAGCAGTACTTC. The V call is TRBV25-1, the J call TRBJ2-7, with a weak D call TRBD1 (6 bases). Per the germline V gene, CDR1 is MGHDK and CDR2 is SYGVNS. The V gene lost 7 bases and the J gene lost 4 bases, with 11 bases spanning the gap. The CDR3 has 12 residues.

The genes are TRBV5-1 and TRBJ1-4, with D uncertain. Looked up from germline, CDR1 is SGHRS and CDR2 is YFSETQ. There are 16 residues in the CDR3. V lost 4 bases and J lost 0, with 13 bases in between. The CDR3 coding sequence is TGCGCCAGCAGCCTGTCCAGTCAGACAACTAATGAAAAACTGTTTTTT. Translating gives CASSLSSQTTNEKLFF. Supplemented by reference TRBV5-1 and TRBJ1-4, the full variable domain reads KAGVTQTPRYLIKTRGQQVTLSCSPISGHRSVSWYQQTPGQGLQFLFEYFSETQRNKGNFPGRFSGRQFSNSRSEMNVSTLELGDSALYLCASSLSSQTTNEKLFFGSGTQLSVL.